The entry that follows covers one TCR beta chain sequence. There are a few counts of this clone. The specificity of this receptor is unknown. No per-base quality is available; no much larger clone lies one base away. The cohort consisted of some 670 healthy bone marrow donors. At the time of sampling, every cohort member was nominally healthy, though immune exposures that went unrecorded were likely present. The donor was CMV seronegative and was included in the group of 352 seronegative cohort members. A peripheral blood sample was collected from each donor, and TCR beta sequencing was performed on peripheral blood mononuclear cells. The Qiagen DNeasy Blood Extraction Kit was used to extract genomic DNA from the blood cell samples. Counted from cysteine to phenylalanine, this CDR3 has 15 amino acids. CDR3 DNA only is kept here, 45 bases in frame from base 1. After removal of 0 bases from V and 4 bases from J, the junction retains 2 bases not matched to a gene. Looking up the germline V gene yields CDR1 MGHRA and CDR2 YSYEKL.

The data were obtained in a study of cytomegalovirus exposure and HLA in healthy donors (dated by TCRdb to about 2017). Looking at the study overall: An earlier analysis of a few hundred of the donors reported 250 to 300 Gb of sequence data and 95 million to 120 million unique TCR beta sequences obtained from about 179 million T cells. An early release covering 500 to 750 HLA-typed donors comprised approximately 290 gigabases of sequencing data and some 79 million unique TCR sequences. Of the 350 to 450 genotyped donors, 65% to 90% fell in the genetic ancestry cluster associated with self-reported Caucasian donors. The study was designed to test whether signatures of past pathogen exposure could be identified by cataloging public T cell receptors. The study profiled the T cell repertoires of 666 subjects by immunosequencing and related them to cytomegalovirus serostatus. In addition to the first cohort of roughly 700 subjects, a separate validation cohort of 120 different subjects was used. To predict cytomegalovirus infection status, the study combined high-throughput TCR immunosequencing, statistical association of individual TCRs with disease status, and machine learning. A later analysis re-examined previously published TCR beta repertoires from about 670 donors and added high-resolution HLA genotyping to investigate patterns of TCR occurrence. The later analysis used no new phenotypic data to find candidate immune exposures, relying instead on TCR beta sequences and their occurrence across donors. In an earlier analysis of 587 of the donors, high-throughput TCR beta sequencing was used to judge whether each TCR beta V gene segment behaved as functional or pseudogenic. Donor age, sex, ethnicity and CMV serostatus were compiled alongside the repertoire data. A later genetic analysis took genome-wide SNP genotypes for about three fifths of the roughly 670 donors and used that subset as a discovery cohort. All discovery cohort repertoires had been generated using a single sequencing platform. Both class I and class II loci were covered by HLA typing, at four-digit resolution. Typing coverage differed by locus: A, B, C, DRB1 and DQB1 were typed in about 629-630 donors, DQA1 in 522, DPA1 in 600 to 610, and DPB1 in approximately 450. Roughly five DR-DQ haplotypes were handled as single units for association and clustering, since linkage in the cohort was strong. Across about 370 genotyped donors of the cohort, an average of approximately 220,000 unique TCR beta nucleotide sequences per donor were sequenced, and roughly 18% of those sequences were non-productive. What the research found in general, with its limitations: It was suggested by the authors that the approach could potentially be generalized to other disease states and immunological phenotypes. In a later analysis, TCR association rates were found to vary across HLA loci, with the most associated TCRs seen for DRB1 alleles and the fewest for HLA-C alleles. Specific HLA alleles were associated with some 15,000 TCR beta sequences at a false discovery rate of 0.05 in a later analysis. In a later analysis, HLA-associated TCR beta chains were found to be more clonally expanded and to have lower generation probabilities than equally common non-associated chains. This cohort had only TCR beta chains sequenced, and the lack of alpha or paired-chain data limited which features could be detected. Across donors, most TCR sequences were observed very rarely, whereas some public TCRs were present in many individuals. Correlated functional status among segregating V segments might be attributable to linkage disequilibrium, but an unknown experimental factor could not be ruled out. A further reported finding was that TCR beta sequences accurately predicted the HLA-A and HLA-B alleles for most subjects in the first cohort. When HLA alleles, especially DR and DQ, strongly co-occurred, TCR associations were difficult to assign to individual alleles. Cytomegalovirus status was reported to be diagnosed by the classifier with high specificity and sensitivity in both the original and validation cohorts. In a later genetic analysis, fewer N-insertions in productive TCRs were reported among donors in an Asian-associated ancestry cluster than the approximately 670-donor mean. Because HLA typing was missing for some donors at each locus, association tests included only the typed subset. In vitro tests confirmed that three of the cytomegalovirus-associated TCR beta chains recognize cytomegalovirus antigens. The study gave a list of 150 to 200 TCR beta chains associated with cytomegalovirus. Sequencing depth was assumed to be roughly uniform across donors in the presence/absence analyses, though that assumption may not hold. V-gene and J-gene trimming of TCR beta chains was associated with a missense DCLRE1C variant in a later genetic analysis, and the association was replicated in an independent cohort. In an earlier analysis of fewer than 750 of the donors, most TCR beta V segments were observed in productive rearrangements about 87% or about 30% of the time, broadly matching IMGT annotations. CMV serostatus was the only immune exposure information available for the cohort. A later analysis found that most CMV-associated TCR beta chains appeared HLA-restricted, with HLA associations seemingly driven largely by CMV exposure. Some IMGT-functional V segments, including TRBV6-2 and TRBV6-3, could not be told apart with the 87-base-pair reads, so those segments were excluded. A cluster of highly shared sequence variants was judged likely to represent a technical artifact of the sequencing pipeline. Several of the top co-occurrence clusters appeared to be linked to parvovirus B19, influenza, CMV and Epstein-Barr virus, according to a later analysis. About 17 rarely observed V segments, including chromosome 9 orphons, were excluded from the earlier analysis of several hundred of the donors because counts were too low.

The library was obtained by the immunoSEQ multiplex PCR assay. For the multiplex PCR, a mixture combining 60 forward primers for TCR Vbeta segments and 13 reverse primers for TCR Jbeta segments was used. A multiplex PCR assay on genomic DNA amplified the CDR3 region of rearranged TCR beta genes. The amplified TCR beta libraries were sequenced on the Illumina HiSeq System as 87-base-pair reads. As for the authors' bioinformatics: Across the 700 or so repertoires, a later analysis counted 78 million or so unique TCR beta chains, some 11 million of which were shared by at least two donors. Raw reads were error-corrected and collapsed into unique sequences by a nearest-neighbor algorithm in which closely related sequences were merged to remove PCR and sequencing errors. CDR3 sequences were aligned to IMGT reference sequences to assign V, D and J gene segments. For a sequence to be retained, at least a six-nucleotide match to both a V gene segment and a J gene segment was required. A rearrangement counted as productive if the CDR3 had no stop codons and remained in frame with V and J, and every other rearrangement counted as non-productive. Following IMGT convention, CDR3 was defined as the stretch from the second conserved V-encoded cysteine to the conserved J-encoded phenylalanine. The earlier analysis of roughly 590 of the donors excluded any sequence lacking an unambiguous match to a single V gene segment. In an earlier analysis of around 590 of the donors, a V segment was called functional when productive rearrangements were above 56.7%, and segregating when the standard deviation between donors exceeded 5%. To diagnose cytomegalovirus status from the catalog of TCR beta chain sequences, a statistical classification framework was built. In a later analysis, TCR nucleotide sequences were compared against IMGT/GENE-DB human TR gene sequences so that V and J genes could be assigned. A later analysis assigned CDR3 sequences and most-parsimonious VDJ recombination scenarios with the TCRdist pipeline. In a later analysis, each TCR beta chain was defined by its CDR3 amino acid sequence together with its V-gene family, and reads without a unique V-gene family were excluded. As a way to deal with suspected cross-contamination and a sequencing artifact, a later analysis dropped 450 to 600 nucleotide sequences that were highly shared and had low generation probability. For each public chain, a later analysis derived a clonal expansion index from normalized ranks of inferred template counts within each repertoire. A later analysis computed generation probabilities with a VDJ recombination model fitted to out-of-frame rearrangements, and checked the results against IGoR. In a later analysis, TCR-TCR, TCR-HLA and TCR-CMV co-occurrence was scored with hypergeometric tests, and a repertoire-size bias correction was applied to TCR pairs. In a later analysis, false discovery rates were estimated by permuting HLA or CMV assignments 20 times. In a later analysis, co-occurring TCRs were grouped with DBSCAN, and TCRdist sequence similarity was added when clustering was performed within HLA-allele-positive subsets. For co-occurrence clustering, repertoires with fewer than 30,000 or more than 120,000 public chains were excluded, along with roughly 5 repertoires with anomalous nucleotide sharing. In its TCRdb copy, this immuneACCESS table keeps in-frame sequences only and misses some clones. Where compared with another copy, unresolved V genes explain less than half of these, and the others have no known cause. V and J calls and clone size follow that table, whereas D and trimming were derived from the DNA. The sample table shows 100,000 to 140,000 clones, and over 70% are seen once. Together, the top ten hold around 2.4% of the sample.

This clonotype was sampled from a man between 25 and 39 years old in good health and CMV-seronegative. Source material: PBMCs. Recombination connected TRBV4-1 to TRBJ2-3, with 9 middle bases fitting TRBD2. The sequence in DNA is TGCGCCAGCAGCCAAGAGCGGGGGGGCGCAGATACGCAGTATTTT. Its protein reads: CASSQERGGADTQYF.